This TCR beta chain originates from a study of T-cell memory formation after mild COVID-19. Study details: TCR clusters largely stayed donor specific.

Study results and caveats: Clones that contracted from day 15 to 85 were balanced CD4/CD8, while later expanders leaned CD4+. Within pre-infection memory, some responding clones were found, suggesting cross-reactive memory joined.

TCRdb re-called the 5' RACE reads with MiXCR, one entry per CDR3 protein. The sample lists 45,000 to 50,000 distinct CDR3 sequences, under 7.5% occurring once. This CDR3 region has 17 residues. Per germline, CDR1 SGHTA and CDR2 FQGNSA. With 8 bases removed from V and 0 bases from J, the gap between germline ends came to 17 bases. This clonotype was observed a few times. Its antigen is unidentified. The origin of this receptor is a man younger than 35 who had mild COVID-19 (a few samples of this study predate the infection). Cell type and time point are not known. Sequencing was carried out using PBMCs or a T cell subset sorted from them (not recorded which). The rearrangement links TRBV7-2 to TRBJ2-6; possible D gene TRBD2, 7 bases. CDR3 loop: CASRERRGLSGANVLTF. The CDR3 DNA reads TGTGCCAGCCGAGAACGGCGGGGGCTCTCTGGGGCCAACGTCCTGACTTTC. The variable domain in full, with the rest retrieved from reference TRBV7-2 and TRBJ2-6, is GAGVSQSPSNKVTEKGKDVELRCDPISGHTALYWYRQSLGQGLEFLIYFQGNSAPDKSGLPSDRFSAERTGGSVSTLTIQRTQQEDSAVYLCASRERRGLSGANVLTFGAGSRLTVL.